This T cell receptor (beta chain) was identified during a study of OX40 agonist ivuxolimab in advanced cancers. General observations from the study: Patients with a partial response at 0.1-3.0 mg/kg had among the lowest clonal expansion.

The length of the CDR3 is 13 residues. Trimming removed 0 bases from V and 8 bases from J, with 10 bases in between. Looked up from germline, CDR1 is ENHRY and CDR2 is SYGVKD. Profiling relied on immunoSEQ multiplex PCR, and the TCRdb table lists in-frame clones only, not all of them. The sample has about 64,000 clones; 75% to 85% are singletons. As for this clone: Its antigen remains unidentified.

The chain employs TRBV10-3 and TRBJ1-2; the D is unclear. Sequences were derived from CD4+ or CD8+ T cells sorted from blood, sampled in a trial of the OX40 agonist ivuxolimab. The clonotype originates from an adult with an advanced solid tumor such as melanoma, head and neck, liver or kidney cancer. The chain's CDR3 is CAISESTSSGYTF. DNA of the CDR3: TGTGCCATCAGTGAGTCAACGTCTTCAGGCTACACCTTC.